These 8 T cell receptor beta chains were sequenced from one sample in a study of Graves' ophthalmopathy and Graves' hyperthyroidism. The sequenced template was RNA, covering the TCR beta CDR3 region. Second-round multiplex PCR came after first-round RT-PCR with HTBI primers. Via MiXCR, TCRdb re-called the multiplex PCR reads, giving one row per CDR3 protein. The table shows almost 750,000 distinct CDR3 sequences, with about 44% occurring only once. Sequencing was performed on peripheral blood. The receptors come from an adult man with Graves' ophthalmopathy.

A word on this clonotype: The germline gene is not matched at one end of the junction; a read error may be the cause. This chain links TRBV24-1 with TRBJ1-5; no clear D gene. This CDR3 spans 13 amino acids. Per the germline V gene, CDR1 is KGHDR and CDR2 is SFDVKD. CDR3 nucleotides: TGTGCCATCAGTTACCTGTGGGAGAGGCCCCAGCATTTT. Amino acid sequence: CAISYLWERPQHF.

V usage is TRBV30 and J usage is TRBJ1-6; D call uncertain. The V gene lost 4 bases and the J gene lost 7 bases, with 5 bases spanning the gap. This CDR3 comprises 11 residues. Germline V gives CDR1 GTSNPN, CDR2 SVGIG (reference sequence). The CDR3 loop is CAWTRNSPLHF. DNA of the CDR3: TGTGCCTGGACTAGGAATTCACCCCTCCACTTT.

The chain is built from TRBV2 and TRBJ2-2; D gene uncertain. The CDR3 is 15 residues long. In germline, CDR1 is SNHLY, CDR2 FYNNEI. The germline V and J ends were trimmed by 6 bases and 7 bases, with 18 bases remaining between them. This chain's CDR3 is CASRPGPPPGGELFF. The CDR3 nucleotides read TGTGCCAGCAGACCCGGTCCCCCCCCCGGCGGGGAGCTGTTTTTT.

V and J are TRBV15 and TRBJ2-6, with TRBD1 matching 9 bases. The V segment lost 5 bases and the J segment 4 bases; nucleotides outside the gene matches: 9. The CDR3 is made up of 17 amino acids. In germline, CDR1 is LNHNV, CDR2 YYDKDF (reference sequence). In DNA, the CDR3 is TGTGCCACCAGCCCAAGAGGGACAGGGACGGGGGCCAACGTCCTGACTTTC. Translating gives CATSPRGTGTGANVLTF.

This clonotype occurred many times. The chain couples TRBV2 to TRBJ1-5; tentative D call: TRBD1 (6 bases). The CDR3 runs 14 residues. Trimming left V 6 bases short and J 7 bases short, with 16 bases between. The germline V gene encodes CDR1 SNHLY and CDR2 FYNNEI. As DNA, the CDR3 is TGTGCCAGCAGCACCACAGGGTCGACGCAGCCCCAGCATTTT. Its protein is CASSTTGSTQPQHF.

J is TRBJ1-2 and V is TRBV15, with 8 bases matching TRBD1. V was pared by 3 bases and J by 2 bases, with 8 bases of the junction left unmatched. The CDR3 sequence is 16 residues long. CDR1 and CDR2 (germline): LNHNV, YYDKDF (reference sequence). The CDR3 region has the DNA TGTGCCACCAGCAGTTACGACACAGGGGGAAACTATGGCTACACCTTC. Its translation is CATSSYDTGGNYGYTF.

The V gene is TRBV5-8, the J gene TRBJ2-2, with a tentative D call TRBD2 (5 bases). This CDR3 has 15 amino acids. The V gene lost 2 bases and the J gene lost 5 bases, with 13 bases spanning the gap. Germline lookup yields CDR1 SGHTS and CDR2 YDEGEE. The CDR3 DNA sequence: TGTGCCAGCAGCTTAAGAGGGTCAGCTACCGGGGAGCTGTTTTTT. This codes for CASSLRGSATGELFF.

This clonotype appeared a single time. The chain uses TRBV19 and TRBJ1-2; 10 nucleotides match TRBD1. Germline loops: CDR1 LNHDA, CDR2 SQIVND (reference sequence). Trimming cost V 5 bases and J 1 base; bases outside gene matches: 4. The length of the CDR3 is 15 residues. The DNA for the CDR3 is TGTGCCAGTAGTGCCGGGACAGGGGATAACTATGGCTACACCTTC. It encodes CASSAGTGDNYGYTF.